These T cell receptor beta chains were read from a single sample in a study of T cells in Graves' hyperthyroidism and ophthalmopathy. TCRdb re-called the multiplex PCR reads with MiXCR, one entry per CDR3 protein. In the table there are approximately 430,000 distinct CDR3 sequences, 15% to 17% of which are singletons. The sample consisted of blood. These receptors were obtained from a woman aged 18-30 years with Graves' hyperthyroidism. The CDR3 runs from the conserved cysteine through the conserved F or W. A D gene is named only where the DNA matches it firmly. Clone size is stated in some rows and not others, as once, few, many or a class when expanded.

abundance | j_gene | v_gene | d_gene | CDR3nt | CDR3aa
NA | TRBJ2-1 | TRBV20-1 | NA | TGCAGTGCTAATGCCATCAATGAGCAGTTCTTC | CSANAINEQFF
many | TRBJ2-7 | TRBV20-1 | NA | TGCAGTGCTAGTGACAGGAGGACCTACGAGCAGTACTTC | CSASDRRTYEQYF
few | TRBJ1-2 | TRBV6-9 | NA | TGTGCCAGCAGTTATATCGCTCGGGGGGGCCGGTACTATGGCTACACCTTC | CASSYIARGGRYYGYTF
many | TRBJ2-5 | TRBV2 | NA | TGTGCCAGCAGGAAACAAGAGACCCAGTACTTC | CASRKQETQYF
many | TRBJ2-5 | TRBV2 | NA | TGTGCCAGCAGTGAAGAACTGTTTGGGACCCAGTACTTC | CASSEELFGTQYF
many | TRBJ2-1 | TRBV9 | NA | TGTGCCAGCAGCGTAGGAGGCGGACACAATGAGCAGTTCTTC | CASSVGGGHNEQFF
NA | TRBJ1-6 | TRBV14 | NA | TGTGCCAGCAGCCAAAGGGCCGGGATCGGGAGTTCACCCCTCCACTTT | CASSQRAGIGSSPLHF
NA | TRBJ2-7 | TRBV7-2 | NA | TGTGCCAGCAGCTTATGGGGGCGGGGCTATCCCGATTACGAGCAGTACTTC | CASSLWGRGYPDYEQYF
many | TRBJ2-5 | TRBV7-9 | NA | TGTGCCAGCAGAGGGTACCGGGGGAGTCAAGAGACCCAGTACTTC | CASRGYRGSQETQYF
many | TRBJ2-5 | TRBV6-1 | NA | TGTGCCAGCAACATACAGATCCAAGAGACCCAGTACTTC | CASNIQIQETQYF